These 11 T cell receptor beta chains share one sample of origin, sequenced in a study of blood T cells in healthy people across ages. Primers used in a second PCR of roughly 6 to 11 cycles were a sample-barcoded 5' primer and a J-beta primer mix. TCRdb re-called the 5' RACE reads through MiXCR, storing one row per CDR3 protein. This repertoire shows hundreds of thousands of distinct CDR3 sequences, roughly 21% found once; its top ten account for roughly 3.7%. The sample comprised blood. The receptors originated from a man between 65 and 79 years old in good health.

This clonotype has more than one count but fewer than ten. The CDR3, as DNA: TGTGCCAGCTCACCGGGACAGAGGAACGAGCAGTACTTC. Protein product: CASSPGQRNEQYF. This sequence joins TRBV18 and TRBJ2-7, with 7 bases lining up with TRBD1. The V segment lost 3 bases and the J segment 5 bases; nucleotides outside the gene matches: 4. The CDR3 contains 13 residues. Per the germline V gene, CDR1 is KGHSH and CDR2 is LQKENI. Full variable domain (outside the CDR3, taken from reference TRBV18 and TRBJ2-7): NAGVMQNPRHLVRRRGQEARLRCSPMKGHSHVYWYRQLPEEGLKFMVYLQKENIIDESGMPKERFSAEFPKEGPSILRIQQVVRGDSAAYFCASSPGQRNEQYFGPGTRLTVT.

In its sample, this clonotype was seen a few times. The gene calls are TRBV7-9 and TRBJ2-1; the match to TRBD2 covers 7 bases. The germline V gene has CDR1 SEHNR and CDR2 FQNEAQ (reference sequence). The trim removed 4 bases at V and 4 bases at J, leaving 10 bases unmatched. The CDR3 loop spans 16 amino acids. For the CDR3, the DNA is TGTGCCAGCAGCTGGAGGGCCGGGAGGAGTTACAATGAGCAGTTCTTC. It codes for CASSWRAGRSYNEQFF.

At least ten counts were recorded for this clonotype. This sequence joins TRBV20-1 and TRBJ2-3; TRBD2 agrees at 10 bases. This CDR3 region has 14 residues. V shed 0 bases, J shed 10 bases, and the junction held 7 bases outside the gene matches. In germline, CDR1 is DFQATT, CDR2 SNEGSKA (reference sequence). DNA for the CDR3: TGCAGTGCTAGAGATCTTAGCGGGACTAGCGCGCAGTATTTT. This encodes CSARDLSGTSAQYF.

J is TRBJ2-2 and V is TRBV9; D uncertain. This CDR3 has 14 residues. Germline V gives CDR1 SGDLS, CDR2 YYNGEE. The V and J ends lost 6 bases and 0 bases respectively, with 9 bases between them. CDR3 amino acids: CASTVNPNTGELFF. CDR3 nucleotides: TGTGCCAGCACCGTGAACCCGAACACCGGGGAGCTGTTTTTT.

This chain connects TRBV24-1 to TRBJ1-2; D is uncertain. The CDR3 contains 12 residues. Germline CDR1 reads KGHDR; CDR2 reads SFDVKD. Trimming removed 3 bases at V and 2 bases at J, with 3 bases between. The CDR3 sequence is CATSDANYGYTF. The CDR3 DNA sequence: TGTGCCACCAGTGATGCGAACTATGGCTACACCTTC.

The rearrangement links TRBV6-5 to TRBJ2-5; D is undetermined. The better agreement between TRBJ2-1 and the DNA end casts doubt on the J call. This CDR3 has 13 residues. In germline, CDR1 is MNHEY, CDR2 SVGAGI. Written as DNA, the CDR3 is TGTGCCAGCAGTTCCCCGACCCCCAATGAGCAGTTCTTC. As protein: CASSSPTPNEQFF.

The chain combines TRBV7-9 with TRBJ2-5, with D perhaps matching TRBD2 (6 bases). TRBJ2-7 explains the end of the DNA better; the J call may be wrong. The CDR3 has 17 residues. Looked up from germline, CDR1 is SEHNR and CDR2 is FQNEAQ (reference sequence). This CDR3 is CASSFGSASAEGYEQYF. CDR3 bases: TGTGCCAGCAGCTTCGGATCGGCTAGCGCGGAGGGCTACGAGCAGTACTTC.

With regard to this clonotype: As the CDR3 is not closed by the conserved phenylalanine or tryptophan, this likely results from a read error. CDR3 bases: TGTGCCAGCAGTGAACAGGGGAGCGTCGAGACCCAGTACCTC. It yields the protein CASSEQGSVETQYL. This chain joins TRBV2 and TRBJ2-5, with D possibly being TRBD1 (6 bases). CDR3 length: 14 amino acids. Trimming shortened V by 2 bases and J by 5 bases, and 12 bases separated the two germline ends. Germline V gives CDR1 SNHLY, CDR2 FYNNEI.

This clonotype was seen only a few times. The CDR3: CASSFRDSHDYTF. The CDR3 coding sequence is TGTGCCAGCAGTTTCCGGGACAGTCATGACTACACCTTC. This chain connects TRBV27 to TRBJ1-2; TRBD1 aligns across 7 bases. The CDR3 has 13 amino acids. Trimming cost V 3 bases and J 10 bases; bases outside gene matches: 8. Germline V gene sequence: CDR1 MNHEY, CDR2 SMNVEV (reference sequence).

A few counts support this clonotype. The CDR3, as DNA: TGCAGTGTTACTTCGGGGCGCAGCTATGAGACCCAGTACTTC. It specifies CSVTSGRSYETQYF. V gene TRBV20-1 combines with J gene TRBJ2-5; tentatively, D is TRBD1 or TRBD2 (5 bases each). The V and J ends lost 7 bases and 5 bases respectively, with 20 bases between them. The CDR3 has 14 amino acids. Germline V gene data show CDR1 as DFQATT and CDR2 as SNEGSKA (reference sequence).

The V and J genes are TRBV10-3 and TRBJ1-4; 11 bases fit TRBD1. The germline V gene has CDR1 ENHRY and CDR2 SYGVKD. The J segment lost 2 bases and the V segment lost 2 bases, leaving 1 base of the junction unmatched. CDR3 length: 16 amino acids. CDR3 protein: CAISEGQGATNEKLFF. The CDR3 nucleotides read TGTGCCATCAGTGAGGGACAGGGGGCGACTAATGAAAAACTGTTTTTT.